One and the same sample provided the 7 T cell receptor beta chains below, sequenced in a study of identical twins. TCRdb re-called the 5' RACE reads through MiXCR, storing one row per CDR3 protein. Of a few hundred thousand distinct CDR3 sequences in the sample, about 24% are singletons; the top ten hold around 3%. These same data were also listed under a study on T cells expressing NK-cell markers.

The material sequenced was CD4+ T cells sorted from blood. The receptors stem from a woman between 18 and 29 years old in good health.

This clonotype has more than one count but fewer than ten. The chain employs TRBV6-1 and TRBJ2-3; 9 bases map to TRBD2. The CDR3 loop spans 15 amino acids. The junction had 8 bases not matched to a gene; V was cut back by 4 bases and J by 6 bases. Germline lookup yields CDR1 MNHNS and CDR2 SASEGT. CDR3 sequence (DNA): TGTGCCAGCAGTGCCCGACGCGGGGGGGGGGATACGCAGTATTTT. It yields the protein CASSARRGGGDTQYF.

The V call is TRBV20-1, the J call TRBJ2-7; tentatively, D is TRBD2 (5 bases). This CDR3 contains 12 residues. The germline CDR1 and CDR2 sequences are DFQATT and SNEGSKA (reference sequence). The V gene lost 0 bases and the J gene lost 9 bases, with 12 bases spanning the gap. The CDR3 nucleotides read TGCAGTGCTAGAGATTTGGCGGGTTGGCAGTACTTC. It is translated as CSARDLAGWQYF.

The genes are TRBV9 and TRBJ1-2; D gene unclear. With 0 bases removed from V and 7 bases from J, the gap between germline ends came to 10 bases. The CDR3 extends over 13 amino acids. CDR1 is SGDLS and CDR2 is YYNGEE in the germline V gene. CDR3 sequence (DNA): TGTGCCAGCAGCGTAGACCCAAGCGGTGGCTACACCTTC. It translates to CASSVDPSGGYTF.

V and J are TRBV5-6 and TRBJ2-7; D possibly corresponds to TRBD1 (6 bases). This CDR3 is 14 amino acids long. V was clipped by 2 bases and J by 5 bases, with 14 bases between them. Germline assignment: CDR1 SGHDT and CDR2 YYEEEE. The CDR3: CASSFRGAPDEQYF. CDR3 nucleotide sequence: TGTGCCAGCAGCTTCAGGGGCGCCCCTGACGAGCAGTACTTC.

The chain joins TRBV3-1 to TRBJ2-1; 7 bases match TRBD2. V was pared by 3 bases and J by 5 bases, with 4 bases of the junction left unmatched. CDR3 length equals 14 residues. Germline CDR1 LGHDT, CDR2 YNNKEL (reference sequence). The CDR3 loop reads CASSHYGLDNEQFF. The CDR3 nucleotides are TGTGCCAGCAGCCACTATGGACTAGACAATGAGCAGTTCTTC.

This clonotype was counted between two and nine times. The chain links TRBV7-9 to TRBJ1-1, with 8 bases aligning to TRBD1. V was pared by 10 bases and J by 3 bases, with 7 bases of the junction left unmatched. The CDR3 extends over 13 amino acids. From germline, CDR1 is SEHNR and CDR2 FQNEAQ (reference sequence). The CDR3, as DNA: TGTGCCACAGCTGGACAGGGAGACACTGAAGCTTTCTTT. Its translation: CATAGQGDTEAFF.

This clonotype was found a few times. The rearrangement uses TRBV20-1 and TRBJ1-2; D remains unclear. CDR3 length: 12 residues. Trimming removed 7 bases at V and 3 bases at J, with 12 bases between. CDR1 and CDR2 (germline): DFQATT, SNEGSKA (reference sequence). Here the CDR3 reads CSVEEGDYGYTF. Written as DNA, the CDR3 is TGCAGTGTTGAGGAGGGTGACTATGGCTACACCTTC.